The rows below give T cell receptor beta chains drawn from one sample of a study of blood T cells in healthy people across ages. TCRdb used MiXCR to reprocess the 5' RACE reads, holding one entry per CDR3 protein. The data contain about 670,000 distinct CDR3 sequences, approximately 40% of them singletons. The sequenced sample was blood. Receptor source: a man at least 80 years old in good health. Both conserved end residues are part of each CDR3. The D gene is left open where the match is weak. Rows give clone size only sometimes, using once, few, many, or a class for an expanded clone.

cdr3_aa	cdr3_nt	d_call	v_call	clone_size	j_call
CASSLQGQGKETQYF	TGCGCCAGCAGCTTGCAGGGACAGGGGAAAGAGACCCAGTACTTC	TRBD1	TRBV5-1	few	TRBJ2-5
CSASGTGTGNTEAFF	TGCAGTGCTAGTGGAACCGGGACCGGGAACACTGAAGCTTTCTTT	NA	TRBV20-1	many	TRBJ1-1
CASSSHRGRYEQYF	TGTGCCAGCAGTTCACACAGGGGACGGTACGAGCAGTACTTC	TRBD1	TRBV27	few	TRBJ2-7
CASSYLGGTTDTQYF	TGTGCCAGCAGTTACCTTGGGGGGACGACAGATACGCAGTATTTT	NA	TRBV6-6	NA	TRBJ2-3
CSARDMRQDSGANVLTF	TGCAGTGCTAGAGATATGAGACAGGACTCTGGGGCCAACGTCCTGACTTTC	NA	TRBV20-1	many	TRBJ2-6
CASSESTGLRSPLHF	TGTGCCAGCAGTGAATCGACAGGATTGAGGTCACCCCTCCACTTT	NA	TRBV25-1	NA	TRBJ1-6
CSGGTGVTESFF	TGCAGCGGCGGGACAGGGGTCACTGAATCTTTCTTT	TRBD1	TRBV29-1	NA	TRBJ1-1
CASVLRGRDRGYGYTF	TGTGCCAGCGTCTTAAGGGGGCGCGACAGGGGGTATGGCTACACCTTC	TRBD1	TRBV7-2	NA	TRBJ1-2
CASSMGTGGGNTEAFF	TGTGCCAGCAGTATGGGGACAGGGGGAGGTAACACTGAAGCTTTCTTT	TRBD1	TRBV28	NA	TRBJ1-1
CAISGQETQYF	TGTGCCATCAGTGGCCAAGAGACCCAGTACTTC	NA	TRBV10-3	NA	TRBJ2-5
CSIGGNQPQHF	TGCAGTATTGGCGGAAATCAGCCCCAGCATTTT	NA	TRBV20-1	NA	TRBJ1-5
CASSLRRLGLGAYEQYF	TGTGCCAGCAGCTTGAGGAGACTGGGACTAGGGGCCTACGAGCAGTACTTC	TRBD2	TRBV5-4	NA	TRBJ2-7
CASSFGLQGVSEQYF	TGTGCCAGCAGCTTCGGTTTACAGGGGGTAAGCGAGCAGTACTTC	TRBD1	TRBV7-6	few	TRBJ2-7
CSARDSGGYNEQFF	TGCAGTGCTCGCGATAGCGGGGGCTACAATGAGCAGTTCTTC	TRBD2	TRBV20-1	NA	TRBJ2-1
CASSDRGQNTGELFF	TGCGCCAGCAGTGATCGGGGGCAGAACACCGGGGAGCTGTTTTTT	NA	TRBV4-1	few	TRBJ2-2
CSVEEGREQYF	TGCAGCGTTGAGGAGGGAAGGGAGCAGTACTTC	NA	TRBV29-1	many	TRBJ2-7
CASSFGRAGGEKLFF	TGTGCCAGCAGCTTCGGAAGGGCGGGTGGTGAAAAACTGTTTTTT	NA	TRBV7-9	few	TRBJ1-4
CASSQNLNQPQHF	TGCGCCAGCAGCCAAAACTTAAATCAGCCCCAGCATTTT	NA	TRBV4-3	many	TRBJ1-5
CSARVGGVGRETQYF	TGCAGTGCTAGGGTCGGAGGGGTAGGGCGAGAGACCCAGTACTTC	NA	TRBV20-1	NA	TRBJ2-5
CSARDTVNYGYTF	TGCAGTGCTAGAGACACGGTTAACTATGGCTACACCTTC	NA	TRBV20-1	NA	TRBJ1-2
CAISDSGTSGTYNEQYF	TGTGCCATCAGTGACTCCGGGACTAGCGGGACTTACAATGAGCAGTACTTC	TRBD2	TRBV10-3	NA	TRBJ2-7
CASSQAERMGGELFF	TGTGCCAGCAGCCAAGCGGAGAGAATGGGCGGGGAGCTGTTTTTT	NA	TRBV3-1	NA	TRBJ2-2
CASSRRWRGGSYNEQFF	TGTGCCAGCAGCCGCCGTTGGCGGGGGGGCTCCTACAATGAGCAGTTCTTC	TRBD2	TRBV4-2	few	TRBJ2-1
CASSSVSSGVNVLTF	TGTGCCAGCAGTTCGGTGAGCTCTGGGGTCAACGTCCTGACTTTC	NA	TRBV6-1	NA	TRBJ2-6
CSARVTGLDQPQHF	TGCAGTGCTAGAGTCACAGGACTAGATCAGCCCCAGCATTTT	NA	TRBV20-1	NA	TRBJ1-5
CASSVGGGQGFSKANVLTF	TGTGCCAGCAGCGTAGGCGGCGGACAGGGGTTTTCTAAGGCCAACGTCCTGACTTTC	TRBD1	TRBV9	NA	TRBJ2-6
CASSPIPPGQGIAKNIQYF	TGTGCCAGCAGTCCTATTCCTCCGGGACAGGGGATAGCCAAAAACATTCAGTACTTC	TRBD1	TRBV6-2/TRBV6-3	few	TRBJ2-4
CASSLVEGGYTF	TGTGCCAGCAGTTTAGTTGAGGGTGGCTACACCTTC	NA	TRBV28	NA	TRBJ1-2
CASSFGGERSEQYF	TGTGCCAGCAGTTTTGGTGGCGAAAGGAGTGAGCAGTACTTC	NA	TRBV28	NA	TRBJ2-5
CASSLGLREGEQFF	TGTGCCAGCAGCTTAGGGCTGAGGGAGGGTGAGCAGTTCTTC	TRBD2	TRBV7-6	NA	TRBJ2-1
CANFRTQRGITDTQYF	TGTGCCAACTTCAGGACCCAGCGGGGGATCACAGATACGCAGTATTTT	TRBD2	TRBV6-6	NA	TRBJ2-3
CASSADRGLNSPLHF	TGTGCCAGCAGTGCGGACAGGGGGCTCAATTCACCCCTCCACTTT	TRBD1	TRBV6-2/TRBV6-3	once	TRBJ1-6
CASSLAGQGARGYTF	TGTGCCAGCAGCTTAGCGGGACAGGGGGCGCGTGGCTACACCTTC	TRBD1	TRBV7-8	NA	TRBJ1-2
CSARERTNFYEQYF	TGCAGTGCTAGAGAAAGGACTAATTTCTACGAGCAGTACTTC	NA	TRBV20-1	once	TRBJ2-7